A selection of T cell receptor beta chains follows, all from one sample in a study of cytomegalovirus exposure and HLA in healthy donors. The assay was immunoSEQ multiplex PCR, and TCRdb's table has in-frame clones only and misses some. The data show roughly 200,000 clones, 79% seen once. Material: PBMCs. These receptors all come from a woman in her twenties or thirties in good health and CMV-seropositive. CDR3s include the opening cysteine and the closing phenylalanine or tryptophan. D genes are given only for firm matches. For some rows the clone size is stated as once, few or many, or as a class when expanded; others skip it.

J,D,V,size,DNA,CDR3
TRBJ2-5,.,TRBV5-6,.,TGTGCCAGCAGCCCCCCGGGACCCCAGGGGCTGGAGACCCAGTACTTC,CASSPPGPQGLETQYF
TRBJ2-1,TRBD2,TRBV6-5,.,TGTGCCAGCAGTTACTCGAGGCGGGGGGGCACCAATGAGCAGTTCTTC,CASSYSRRGGTNEQFF
TRBJ1-6,.,TRBV10-3,once,TGTGCCATCAGTGAGTCGAGACAGCCACCCCTCCACTTT,CAISESRQPPLHF
TRBJ1-2,TRBD1,TRBV29-1,.,TGCAGCGTCCACTACGGACAGGGGGATTATGGCTACACCTTC,CSVHYGQGDYGYTF
TRBJ1-1,.,TRBV21-1,.,TGTGCCAGCAGCAAAGCGCAGACTCAAGGAAGTGAAGCTTTCTTT,CASSKAQTQGSEAFF
TRBJ2-7,TRBD1,TRBV6-5,once,TGTGCCAGCAGTTACTCGAAGGGGGCCGAGCAGTACTTC,CASSYSKGAEQYF
TRBJ2-1,TRBD1,TRBV7-9,.,TGTGCCAGCAGCCCCACGGGGACAGCCTACAATGAGCAGTTCTTC,CASSPTGTAYNEQFF
TRBJ2-7,.,TRBV14,.,TGTGCCAGCAGCCCCTCGACAGTCTACGAGCAGTACTTC,CASSPSTVYEQYF
TRBJ1-2,TRBD1,TRBV11-2,.,TGTGCCAGCAGGACCCTCGGTGTCAGGGGGAACTATGGCTACACCTTC,CASRTLGVRGNYGYTF
TRBJ2-1,TRBD2,TRBV25-1,.,TGTGCCAGCGCCGCAAGGACTAGCGGGCAGAAATCCTACAATGAGCAGTTCTTC,CASAARTSGQKSYNEQFF
TRBJ1-1,.,TRBV19,.,TGTGCCAGTAGTTGGGGGGGGAACACTGAAGCTTTCTTT,CASSWGGNTEAFF
TRBJ1-2,.,TRBV27,.,TGTGCCAGCAGTTTATACGCCCTGGGGGGCTATGGCTACACCTTC,CASSLYALGGYGYTF
TRBJ2-7,.,TRBV5-6,.,TGTGCCAGCAGTACACTAGTCTCCTACGAGCAGTACTTC,CASSTLVSYEQYF
TRBJ2-7,TRBD1,TRBV6-6,.,TGTGCCAGCAGTGACAGGGAAAGGGCCTACGAGCAGTACTTC,CASSDRERAYEQYF
TRBJ1-5,TRBD1,TRBV4-3,.,TGCGCCAGCAGCCAAGATTGGACAGGGGAGAATCAGCCCCAGCATTTT,CASSQDWTGENQPQHF
TRBJ2-4,.,TRBV4-1,once,TGCGCCAGCAGCAATCAGGGAAACAAAAACATTCAGTACTTC,CASSNQGNKNIQYF
TRBJ2-1,TRBD2,TRBV19,.,TGTGCCAGTAGTACTTCGCTAGCGGGAGCCTACAATGAGCAGTTCTTC,CASSTSLAGAYNEQFF
TRBJ2-1,TRBD2,TRBV9,.,TGTGCCAGCAGCGTAGATGGGGGACTAGCGGGGAATGAGCAGTTCTTC,CASSVDGGLAGNEQFF
TRBJ1-1,.,TRBV6-1,.,TGTGCCAGCAGTGAGCCAGGCCTGAACACTGAAGCTTTCTTT,CASSEPGLNTEAFF
TRBJ1-2,.,TRBV6-6,.,TGTGCCAGCACTCAGGGTCTGGGCTACACCTTC,CASTQGLGYTF
TRBJ2-7,TRBD2,TRBV5-1,once,TGCGCCAGCAGCTCAAGGACTAGCGGGAAACCATACGAGCAGTACTTC,CASSSRTSGKPYEQYF
TRBJ1-5,.,TRBV19,.,TGTGCCAGTAGCAAAAACAGGGTTAATCAGCCCCAGCATTTT,CASSKNRVNQPQHF
TRBJ2-5,.,TRBV4-3,.,TGCGCCAGCAGCCTGGGGGGGGGCCATCAAGAGACCCAGTACTTC,CASSLGGGHQETQYF
TRBJ2-1,.,TRBV6-6,.,TGTGCCAGCAGCAACAGGGACCCAAATGAGCAGTTCTTC,CASSNRDPNEQFF
TRBJ2-7,TRBD2,TRBV7-9,.,TGTGCCAGCAGCTCGCTTACTAGCGCCGAGCAGTACTTC,CASSSLTSAEQYF
TRBJ2-7,.,TRBV18,.,TGTGCCAGCTCACCGGGCCGAGCCCTCGGATACGAGCAGTACTTC,CASSPGRALGYEQYF
TRBJ2-5,TRBD1,TRBV5-4,.,TGTGCCAGCAGCTCCTTACAGGGGGCCGAAGAGACCCAGTACTTC,CASSSLQGAEETQYF
TRBJ2-5,TRBD2,TRBV7-9,.,TGTGCCAGCAGCCTGCGGACTAGCGGGAACCAAGAGACCCAGTACTTC,CASSLRTSGNQETQYF
TRBJ1-1,.,TRBV30,few,TGTGCCTGGAGATCTGGGGGGGAAGCTTTCTTT,CAWRSGGEAFF
TRBJ2-3,.,TRBV12-5,.,TGTGCTAGTGGTAGGGACTGGACGGGTACGCAGTATTTT,CASGRDWTGTQYF
TRBJ2-5,.,TRBV18,.,TGTGCCAGCTCACCACGGCGACAACAGACCGGAGAGACCCAGTACTTC,CASSPRRQQTGETQYF
TRBJ2-3,TRBD2,TRBV11-3,once,TGTGCCAGCAGCTCAAGACTAGCGGGGGGGCCTACAGATACGCAGTATTTT,CASSSRLAGGPTDTQYF
TRBJ2-3,TRBD1,TRBV19,.,TGTGCCAGTAACCAGGGGGCAGATACGCAGTATTTT,CASNQGADTQYF
TRBJ2-1,.,TRBV11-3,few,TGTGCCAGCAGCCCTATATTAGAGCGCTACAATGAGCAGTTCTTC,CASSPILERYNEQFF
TRBJ1-1,TRBD1,TRBV7-2,.,TGTGCCAGCAGCAAGGGACAGACGAACACTGAAGCTTTCTTT,CASSKGQTNTEAFF
TRBJ1-1,.,TRBV10-2,.,TGCGCCAGCCGCGGGGGAGGCACTGAAGCTTTCTTT,CASRGGGTEAFF
TRBJ2-2,TRBD2,TRBV7-9,.,TGTGCCAGCAGCCGTAGCGGGGGAACGAACACCGGGGAGCTGTTTTTT,CASSRSGGTNTGELFF
TRBJ1-1,TRBD1,TRBV6-6,.,TGTGCCAGCACCCATCCGGGACAGGGGGCCGCTGAAGCTTTCTTT,CASTHPGQGAAEAFF
TRBJ2-1,TRBD2,TRBV5-1,.,TGCGCCAGCACCTCTAGCGGAGCCTACAATGAGCAGTTCTTC,CASTSSGAYNEQFF
TRBJ2-2,TRBD1,TRBV10-2,.,TGCGCCAGCAGCTCGGACAGGGGGGGCACCGGGGAGCTGTTTTTT,CASSSDRGGTGELFF
TRBJ2-7,.,TRBV5-1,.,TGCGCCAGCAGCTCCGGGACACCTACCTACGAGCAGTACTTC,CASSSGTPTYEQYF
TRBJ2-1,.,TRBV2,.,TGTGCCAGCAATTATCAGGGGAAAACGTTCTTC,CASNYQGKTFF
TRBJ2-1,.,TRBV27,.,TGTGCCAGCAGTTTCGAGGATGCGGGGACCTACAATGAGCAGTTCTTC,CASSFEDAGTYNEQFF
TRBJ2-7,.,TRBV5-4,once,TGTGCCAGCAGCTACGCGTCGGGGAACGAGCAGTACTTC,CASSYASGNEQYF
TRBJ2-7,TRBD1,TRBV5-1,.,TGCGCCAGCAGCTCGCCCCTCCGGGACAGGGGGCGAGAGCAGTACTTC,CASSSPLRDRGREQYF
TRBJ2-2,TRBD2,TRBV11-3,.,TGTGCCAGCAGCTTTCGGGCGGGGGGCTTCACCGGGGAGCTGTTTTTT,CASSFRAGGFTGELFF
TRBJ2-5,TRBD2,TRBV7-2,.,TGTGCCAGCAGCTTAGGCCCGGCGGGGGGGGCCCAAGAGACCCAGTACTTC,CASSLGPAGGAQETQYF
TRBJ2-7,.,TRBV6-1,.,TGTGCCAGCAGTAATATTCCTTACGGTGAGCAGTACTTC,CASSNIPYGEQYF
TRBJ2-2,TRBD2,TRBV6-4,.,TGTGCCAGCAGTGACGGGACTAGCGGGGGTCGCGGGGAGCTGTTTTTT,CASSDGTSGGRGELFF
TRBJ1-2,.,TRBV6-5,.,TGTGCCAGCAGTCTCGGACAATTAAATGGCTACACCTTC,CASSLGQLNGYTF
TRBJ1-2,TRBD1,TRBV10-2,once,TGCGCCAGCGGGACAGGAGCTAACTATGGCTACACCTTC,CASGTGANYGYTF
TRBJ1-4,.,TRBV6-1,.,TGTGCCAGCAGGCGGGGTGGATCTAATGAAAAACTGTTTTTT,CASRRGGSNEKLFF
TRBJ1-2,.,TRBV4-3,.,TGCGCCAGCAGCCAAGATCGGACGGGAAACTATGGCTACACCTTC,CASSQDRTGNYGYTF
TRBJ2-2,.,TRBV5-4,.,TGTGCCAGCAGCCCGGGTTTGGTGAACACCGGGGAGCTGTTTTTT,CASSPGLVNTGELFF